The present T cell receptor beta chain was sequenced within a study of cytomegalovirus exposure and HLA in healthy donors. The overall study: It was reported in a later analysis that the same platform had been used for the 100 to 150 validation repertoires as for the roughly 700 first-cohort repertoires. Study outcomes and limitations: The study listed roughly 160 cytomegalovirus-associated TCR beta chains.

To note about this clone: Antigen specificity is unknown.

Sequencing was performed with immunoSEQ multiplex PCR; in TCRdb, only in-frame clones are kept and a portion is missing. The table includes roughly 150,000 clones, approximately 86% detected once. Germline V gene data show CDR1 as SGHDN and CDR2 as FVKESK. V lost 4 bases and J lost 4, with 12 bases in between. The CDR3 consists of 14 residues. The specimen sequenced was PBMCs. The receptor's source is a man aged 18-30 years in good health and CMV-seropositive. The genes are TRBV14 and TRBJ2-3, with D possibly being TRBD2 (6 bases). CDR3 in amino acids: CASSLRLVPDTQYF. The CDR3 bases are TGTGCCAGCAGCCTTCGACTAGTTCCAGATACGCAGTATTTT. Drawing the rest from reference TRBV14 and TRBJ2-3, the complete variable domain is EAGVTQFPSHSVIEKGQTVTLRCDPISGHDNLYWYRRVMGKEIKFLLHFVKESKQDESGMPNNRFLAERTGGTYSTLKVQPAELEDSGVYFCASSLRLVPDTQYFGPGTRLTVL.